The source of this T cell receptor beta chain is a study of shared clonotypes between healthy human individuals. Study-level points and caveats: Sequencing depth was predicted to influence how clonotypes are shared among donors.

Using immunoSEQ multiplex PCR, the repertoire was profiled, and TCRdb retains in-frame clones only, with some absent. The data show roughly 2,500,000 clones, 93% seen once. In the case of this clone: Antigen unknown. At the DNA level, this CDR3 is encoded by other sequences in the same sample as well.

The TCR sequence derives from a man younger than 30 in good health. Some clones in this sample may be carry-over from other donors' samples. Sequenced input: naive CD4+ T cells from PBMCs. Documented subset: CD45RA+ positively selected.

The CDR3, as DNA: TGTGCCAGCACTCCCCGGGCCGGGGGTCAGCCCCAGCATTTT. Translation: CASTPRAGGQPQHF. This sequence joins TRBV7-2 and TRBJ1-5; weak D call: TRBD1 (5 bases). This CDR3 is 14 amino acids long. The V end lost 7 bases, the J end lost 6 bases, and 16 bases lay between the germline ends. Germline values: CDR1 SGHTA, CDR2 FQGNSA.